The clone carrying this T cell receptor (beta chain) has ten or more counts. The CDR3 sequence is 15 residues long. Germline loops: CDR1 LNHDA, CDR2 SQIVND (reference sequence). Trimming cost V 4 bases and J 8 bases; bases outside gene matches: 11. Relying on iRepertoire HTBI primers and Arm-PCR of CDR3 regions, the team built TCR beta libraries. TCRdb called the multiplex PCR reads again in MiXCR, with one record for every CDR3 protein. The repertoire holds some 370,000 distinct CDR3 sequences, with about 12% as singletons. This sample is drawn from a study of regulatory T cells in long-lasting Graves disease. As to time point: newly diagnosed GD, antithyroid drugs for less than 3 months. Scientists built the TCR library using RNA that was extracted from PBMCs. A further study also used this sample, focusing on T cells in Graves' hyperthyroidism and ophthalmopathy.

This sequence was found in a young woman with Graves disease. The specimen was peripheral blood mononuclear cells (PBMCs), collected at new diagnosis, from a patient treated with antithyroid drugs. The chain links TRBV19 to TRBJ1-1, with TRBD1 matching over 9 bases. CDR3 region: CASSTRIGQGREAFF. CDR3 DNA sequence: TGTGCCAGTAGTACTCGTATCGGACAGGGGAGAGAAGCTTTCTTT.